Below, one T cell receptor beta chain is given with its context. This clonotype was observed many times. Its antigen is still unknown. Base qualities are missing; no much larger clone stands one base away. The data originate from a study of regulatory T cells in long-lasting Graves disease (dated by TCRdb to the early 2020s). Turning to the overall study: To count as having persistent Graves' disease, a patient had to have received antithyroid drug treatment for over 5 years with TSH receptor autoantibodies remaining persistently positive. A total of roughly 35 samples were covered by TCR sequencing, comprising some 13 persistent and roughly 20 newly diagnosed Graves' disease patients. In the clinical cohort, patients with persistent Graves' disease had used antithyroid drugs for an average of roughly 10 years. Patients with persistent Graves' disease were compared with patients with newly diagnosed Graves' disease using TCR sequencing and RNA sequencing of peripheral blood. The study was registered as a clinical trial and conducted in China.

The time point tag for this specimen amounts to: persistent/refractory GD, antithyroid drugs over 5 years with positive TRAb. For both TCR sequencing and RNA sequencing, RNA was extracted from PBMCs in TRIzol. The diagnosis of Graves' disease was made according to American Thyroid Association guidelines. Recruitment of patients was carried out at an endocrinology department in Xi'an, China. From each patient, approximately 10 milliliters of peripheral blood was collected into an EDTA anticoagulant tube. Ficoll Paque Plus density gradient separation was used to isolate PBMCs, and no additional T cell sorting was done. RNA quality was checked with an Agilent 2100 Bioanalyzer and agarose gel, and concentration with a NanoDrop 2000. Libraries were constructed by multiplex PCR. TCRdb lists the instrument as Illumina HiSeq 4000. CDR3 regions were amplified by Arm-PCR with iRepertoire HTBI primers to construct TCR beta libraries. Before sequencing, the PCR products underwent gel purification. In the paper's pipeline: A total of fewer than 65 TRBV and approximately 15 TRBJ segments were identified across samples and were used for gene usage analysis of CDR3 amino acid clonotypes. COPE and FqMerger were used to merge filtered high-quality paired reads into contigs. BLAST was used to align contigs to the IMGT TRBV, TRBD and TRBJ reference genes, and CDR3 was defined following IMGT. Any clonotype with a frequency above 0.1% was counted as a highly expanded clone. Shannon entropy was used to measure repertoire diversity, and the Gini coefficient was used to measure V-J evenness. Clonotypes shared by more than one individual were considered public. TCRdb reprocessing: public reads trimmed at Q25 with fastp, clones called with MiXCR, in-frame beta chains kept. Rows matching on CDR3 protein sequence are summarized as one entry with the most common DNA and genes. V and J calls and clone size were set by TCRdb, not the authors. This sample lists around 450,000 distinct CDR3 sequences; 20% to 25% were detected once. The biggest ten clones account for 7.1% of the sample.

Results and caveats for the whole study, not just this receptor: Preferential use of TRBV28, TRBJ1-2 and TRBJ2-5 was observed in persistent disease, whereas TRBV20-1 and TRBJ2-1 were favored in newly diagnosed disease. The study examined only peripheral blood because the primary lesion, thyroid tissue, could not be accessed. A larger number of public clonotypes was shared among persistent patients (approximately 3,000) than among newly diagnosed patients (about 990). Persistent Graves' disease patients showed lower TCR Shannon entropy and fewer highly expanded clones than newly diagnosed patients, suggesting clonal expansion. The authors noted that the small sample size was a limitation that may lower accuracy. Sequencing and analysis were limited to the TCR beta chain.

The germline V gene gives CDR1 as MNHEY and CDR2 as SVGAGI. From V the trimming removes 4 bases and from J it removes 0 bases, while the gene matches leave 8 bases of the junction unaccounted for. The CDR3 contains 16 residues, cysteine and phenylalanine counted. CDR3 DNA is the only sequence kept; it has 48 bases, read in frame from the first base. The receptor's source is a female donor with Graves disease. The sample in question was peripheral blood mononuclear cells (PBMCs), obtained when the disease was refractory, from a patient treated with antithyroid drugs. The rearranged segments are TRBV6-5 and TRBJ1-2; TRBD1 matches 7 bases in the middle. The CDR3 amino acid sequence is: CASSWRQGYTNYGYTF. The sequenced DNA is TGTGCCAGCAGTTGGCGACAGGGATATACTAACTATGGCTACACCTTC.